This T cell receptor (beta chain) was found in a study of regulatory T cells in long-lasting Graves disease. CDR3 length: 14 amino acids. Germline-derived CDR1 and CDR2 are SGHAT and FQNNGV. The V gene end was trimmed by 4 bases and the J gene end by 0 bases; junction bases not matched to a gene: 1. Time point reported: newly diagnosed GD, antithyroid drugs for less than 3 months. PBMC RNA was the source of the TCR library. The sample holds many counts of this clonotype. This may arise from a read error, as a much more abundant clone is one base away. Building the TCR beta libraries relied on iRepertoire HTBI primers, and CDR3 regions underwent Arm-PCR. TCRdb used MiXCR to reprocess the multiplex PCR reads, holding one entry per CDR3 protein. Here the sample spans a few hundred thousand distinct CDR3 sequences, roughly a fifth being singletons. The same sample was also studied in work on T cells in Graves' hyperthyroidism and ophthalmopathy.

The chain uses TRBV11-2 and TRBJ1-2, with TRBD1 identical over 8 bases. The TCR comes from a woman in her 30s with Graves disease. The specimen comprised peripheral blood mononuclear cells (PBMCs), sampled at new diagnosis, from a patient treated with antithyroid drugs. The CDR3 nucleotides read TGTGCCAGCAGCTACAGGGGGTCTAACTATGGCTACACCTTC. Amino acid sequence: CASSYRGSNYGYTF.